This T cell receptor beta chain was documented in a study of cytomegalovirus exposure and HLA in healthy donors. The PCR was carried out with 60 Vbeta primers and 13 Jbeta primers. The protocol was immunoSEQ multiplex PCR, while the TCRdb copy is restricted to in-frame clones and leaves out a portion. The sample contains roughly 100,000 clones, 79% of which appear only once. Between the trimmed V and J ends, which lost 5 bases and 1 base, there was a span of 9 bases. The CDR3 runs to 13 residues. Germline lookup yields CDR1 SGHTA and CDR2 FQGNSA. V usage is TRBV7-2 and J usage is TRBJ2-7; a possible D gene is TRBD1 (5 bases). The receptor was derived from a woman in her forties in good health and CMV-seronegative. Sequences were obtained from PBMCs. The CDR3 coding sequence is TGTGCCAGCAGCCCGACAGCGTCCTACGAGCAGTACTTC. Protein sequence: CASSPTASYEQYF.